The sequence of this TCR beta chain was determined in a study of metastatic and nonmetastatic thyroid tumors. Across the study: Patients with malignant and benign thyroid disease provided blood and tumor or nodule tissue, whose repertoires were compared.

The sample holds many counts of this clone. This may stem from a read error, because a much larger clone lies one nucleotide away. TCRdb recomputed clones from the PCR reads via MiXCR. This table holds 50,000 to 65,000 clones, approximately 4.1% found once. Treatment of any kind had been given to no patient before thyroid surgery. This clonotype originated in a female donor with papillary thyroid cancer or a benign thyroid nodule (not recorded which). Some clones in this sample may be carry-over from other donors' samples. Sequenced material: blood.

The CDR3 is CASLGQGLGSGADVLTF. The CDR3 nucleotides are TGTGCCAGTTTAGGACAGGGGTTGGGCTCTGGGGCCGACGTCCTGACTTTC. The J gene is TRBJ2-6, the V gene TRBV11-2, with TRBD1 identical over 9 bases. From germline, CDR1 is SGHAT and CDR2 FQNNGV. This CDR3 contains 17 residues.